This T cell receptor (beta chain) was obtained from a study of blood T cells in healthy people across ages. The use of a sample-barcoded 5' primer and a J-beta primer mix characterized a second PCR of roughly 6 to 11 cycles. TCRdb analysed the 5' RACE reads with MiXCR anew, one entry per CDR3 protein. The table has some 550,000 distinct CDR3 sequences, around half seen once. CDR3 size: 15 residues. Germline CDR1 is KGHSH and CDR2 is LQKENI. The V and J ends lost 2 bases and 0 bases respectively, with 10 bases between them. Sequenced input: blood. The TCR originated in a man older than 75 in good health. V is TRBV18 and J is TRBJ1-2, with D unclear. The CDR3 loop reads CASSPEPTANYGYTF. The CDR3 coding sequence is TGTGCCAGCTCACCAGAGCCGACGGCTAACTATGGCTACACCTTC.